Presented here are 10 T cell receptor beta chains from one specimen sequenced in a study of blood T cells in healthy people across ages. Sample-barcoded 5' priming and a J-beta primer mix drove a second PCR of about 7 to 11 cycles. A single record per CDR3 protein comes from TCRdb applying MiXCR to the 5' RACE reads. Of 650,000 to 950,000 distinct CDR3 sequences in the sample, under 55% were seen once. Sequencing input: blood. The source is a man aged 55 to 70 in good health.

As DNA, the CDR3 is TGTGCCACCAGCAGAGATTCGGGGAGAGTGGAACCCCTAGCCAAAAACATTCAGTACTTC. As protein: CATSRDSGRVEPLAKNIQYF. V gene TRBV15 combines with J gene TRBJ2-4; weak D call: TRBD2 (5 bases). Trimming left V 0 bases short and J 0 bases short, with 21 bases between. The CDR3 runs to 20 residues. CDR1 is LNHNV, CDR2 YYDKDF, per germline (reference sequence).

The chain recombines TRBV7-2 with TRBJ1-1; tentatively, D is TRBD1 (6 bases). Trimming removed 3 bases from V and 9 bases from J, with 11 bases in between. The CDR3 contains 12 residues. From germline, CDR1 is SGHTA and CDR2 FQGNSA. The CDR3 DNA is TGTGCCAGCAGCTTGGCAGGGGAAAAAGCTTTCTTT. It specifies CASSLAGEKAFF.

The table lists this clonotype with a few counts. The J gene is TRBJ2-4, the V gene TRBV20-1, with a possible D match to TRBD1 (5 bases). The closer fit of TRBJ2-7 to the DNA end suggests the J call may be wrong. The V gene's germline CDR1 is DFQATT and CDR2 SNEGSKA (reference sequence). The CDR3 has 11 amino acids. The CDR3 nucleotides are TGCAGTGCTAGAGCCAGGGACGAGCAGTACTTC. It encodes CSARARDEQYF.

The V and J genes are TRBV5-1 and TRBJ2-7; TRBD1 might be the D (6 bases). CDR3 length: 13 residues. Germline loops: CDR1 SGHRS, CDR2 YFSETQ. Trimming cost V 8 bases and J 4 bases, with 16 bases left between them. The CDR3 region has the DNA TGCGCCAGTGGGAAAACAGGGAGATACGAGCAGTACTTC. Amino acid sequence: CASGKTGRYEQYF.

The sample holds a few counts of this clonotype. The V and J genes are TRBV20-1 and TRBJ1-2, with 10 bases identical to TRBD1. The length of the CDR3 is 17 residues. Unmatched junction bases numbered 10, after V lost 3 bases and J lost 0 bases. In germline, CDR1 is DFQATT, CDR2 SNEGSKA (reference sequence). CDR3 sequence reads: CSARLGDRGLTNYGYTF. CDR3 nucleotide sequence: TGCAGTGCTAGGCTGGGGGACAGGGGCCTAACTAACTATGGCTACACCTTC.

V usage is TRBV28 and J usage is TRBJ1-4, with a possible D match to TRBD1 (6 bases). The CDR3 is 17 residues long. The V end was cut by 2 bases, the J end by 8 bases, with 21 bases between. Germline CDR1 is MDHEN and CDR2 is SYDVKM. The CDR3 loop is CASSLEWVGGGEEKLFF. The DNA for the CDR3 is TGTGCCAGCAGTTTAGAATGGGTAGGGGGGGGAGAAGAAAAACTGTTTTTT.

This clonotype occurred a few times. The chain carries TRBV21-1 and TRBJ2-1; TRBD1 is the table's D call and was not checked against the DNA. TRBV21-1 is given as a pseudogene. The CDR3 sequence is 15 residues long. CDR3 loop: CASSKVNRGKDEQFF. CDR3 in DNA: TGTGCCAGCAGCAAAGTAAACAGGGGGAAGGATGAGCAGTTCTTC.

This chain joins TRBV5-6 and TRBJ2-7; D is ambiguous. This CDR3 region has 15 residues. The ends were cut back, 1 base at V and 6 bases at J, with 17 bases in the middle. Germline CDR1 and CDR2: SGHDT and YYEEEE. CDR3 residues: CASSLWASASAEQYF. The CDR3 region has the DNA TGTGCCAGCAGCTTGTGGGCATCGGCCTCCGCCGAGCAGTACTTC.

This chain uses TRBV9 with TRBJ1-2; 7 bases fit TRBD1. J was trimmed by 7 bases and V by 0 bases; bases with no gene match: 12. The CDR3 loop spans 16 amino acids. The germline V gene has CDR1 SGDLS and CDR2 YYNGEE. The CDR3 DNA is TGTGCCAGCAGCGTAGTATGTACAGGGGTGCGATGTGGCTACACCTTC. The encoded protein is CASSVVCTGVRCGYTF.

The chain carries TRBV4-3 and TRBJ2-1, with 10 bases fitting TRBD2. The germline V gene encodes CDR1 LGHNA and CDR2 YSLEER. V lost 1 base, J lost 6 bases, and 3 bases stayed unmatched. This CDR3 spans 15 amino acids. CDR3 DNA: TGCGCCAGCAGCCAAGGCCTAGCGGGGGCCAATGAGCAGTTCTTC. Protein product: CASSQGLAGANEQFF.